Detailed here is one T cell receptor (beta chain). The target antigen is unknown. Roughly 38,000 genome equivalents of blood DNA were amplified for TRB. This specimen belongs to a study of T cell clusters in autoimmune cytopenias. Germline assignment: CDR1 KGHSH and CDR2 LQKENI. The CDR3 is 14 amino acids. Multiplex touch-down PCR amplified TRB using TRB-A and TRB-B pools in one tube. TCRdb re-called the multiplex PCR reads and gives one entry per CDR3 protein, without DNA. This listing includes more than 13,000 distinct CDR3 sequences. Whole-study results and caveats: Functional roles of the in silico T cell clusters still await experimental validation. Active autoimmune hepatitis patients had roughly 2.9-fold fewer exclusive TRB clusters than healthy donors.

Sequencing input: peripheral blood. The rearrangement joins TRBV18 to TRBJ1-5; the D call from TCRdb, TRBD1, cannot be confirmed without DNA. The receptor's source is a human donor with an autoimmune cytopenia or autoimmune hepatitis (not recorded which). The CDR3 sequence: CASSPTGAGQPQHF.